These T cell receptor beta chains were read from a single sample in a study of a mutant IDH1 vaccine in newly diagnosed glioma. Method: immunoSEQ multiplex PCR; TCRdb's copy keeps in-frame clones and lacks some. The sample has about 92,000 clones, about 80% seen once. The sample here was PBMCs, taken from a glioma patient treated with radiotherapy, temozolomide or both. These receptors all stem from a man aged 35-49 years with glioma. The CDR3 runs from the conserved cysteine through the conserved F or W. Fields, in order: D gene, V gene, J gene, clone size, CDR3 DNA, CDR3 protein. A D gene is named only where the DNA matches it firmly. Clone size is stated in some rows and not others, as once, few, many or a class when expanded.

D: NA; V: TRBV29-1; J: TRBJ2-1; size: NA; DNA: TGCAGCTCCGATTCCTGGACAGACTCCTACAATGAGCAGTTCTTC; CDR3: CSSDSWTDSYNEQFF
D: NA; V: TRBV19; J: TRBJ1-4; size: NA; DNA: TGTGCCAGTAGTATGCAGGACCCTGGGGAAAAACTGTTTTTT; CDR3: CASSMQDPGEKLFF
D: TRBD1; V: TRBV19; J: TRBJ1-5; size: few; DNA: TGTGCCAGTAGTATGGGACAGGGGGTAATACATCAGCCCCAGCATTTT; CDR3: CASSMGQGVIHQPQHF
D: NA; V: TRBV19; J: TRBJ1-2; size: NA; DNA: TGTGCCAGTAGTATAGTCACGATGACAGGTTCCGATGGCTACACCTTC; CDR3: CASSIVTMTGSDGYTF
D: TRBD1; V: TRBV29-1; J: TRBJ2-5; size: NA; DNA: TGCAGCGTTGAACCCGACAGGGGGCACGGAGAGACCCAGTACTTC; CDR3: CSVEPDRGHGETQYF
D: TRBD2; V: TRBV5-1; J: TRBJ2-2; size: few; DNA: TGCGCCAGCAGCTTGGTGACTAGCGTCGCCGGGGAGCTGTTTTTT; CDR3: CASSLVTSVAGELFF
D: NA; V: TRBV7-9; J: TRBJ1-2; size: NA; DNA: TGTGCCAGCAGCTTGGGGTACGAAATGGACTACACCTTC; CDR3: CASSLGYEMDYTF
D: NA; V: TRBV7-9; J: TRBJ1-2; size: NA; DNA: TGTGCCAGCAGCTTAGCGGGGGTGATCTATGGCTACACCTTC; CDR3: CASSLAGVIYGYTF
D: TRBD1; V: TRBV19; J: TRBJ2-3; size: once; DNA: TGTGCCAGTAGTATTAGGACAGGGAATCTCCTCACAGATACGCAGTATTTT; CDR3: CASSIRTGNLLTDTQYF
D: NA; V: TRBV29-1; J: TRBJ2-3; size: NA; DNA: TGCAGCGTTGTTGCGGACAGCACAGATACGCAGTATTTT; CDR3: CSVVADSTDTQYF
D: NA; V: TRBV5-6; J: TRBJ2-5; size: NA; DNA: TGTGCCAGCAGCTACGGGGCTAGCAGACACCAAGAGACCCAGTACTTC; CDR3: CASSYGASRHQETQYF
D: NA; V: TRBV28; J: TRBJ1-2; size: NA; DNA: TGTGCCAGCAGTTTGGACTTTAACTATGGCTACACCTTC; CDR3: CASSLDFNYGYTF
D: NA; V: TRBV7-7; J: TRBJ1-3; size: NA; DNA: TGTGCTAGCAGCAAAGAGCCGGTGGCAGGGGCTTACTCTGGAAACACCATATATTTT; CDR3: CASSKEPVAGAYSGNTIYF
D: NA; V: TRBV28; J: TRBJ1-1; size: NA; DNA: TGTGCCAGCAGTTTAAATAGCCCGGGACACTTT; CDR3: CASSLNSPGHF
D: NA; V: TRBV15; J: TRBJ2-2; size: NA; DNA: TGTGCCACCAAGGTGGAGGGGTGGACCGGGGAGCTGTTTTTT; CDR3: CATKVEGWTGELFF
D: NA; V: TRBV19; J: TRBJ1-4; size: NA; DNA: TGTGCCAGTAGTATTTGGGCCAACCGTGAAAAACTGTTTTTT; CDR3: CASSIWANREKLFF
D: NA; V: TRBV9; J: TRBJ1-5; size: NA; DNA: TGTGCCAGCAGCGCTGGGACTGTTAGCAATCAGCCCCAGCATTTT; CDR3: CASSAGTVSNQPQHF
D: TRBD1; V: TRBV19; J: TRBJ1-5; size: NA; DNA: TGTGCCAGTAGCTTCGGGGGACAGGGAGGGCATCAGCCCCAGCATTTT; CDR3: CASSFGGQGGHQPQHF
D: NA; V: TRBV6-1; J: TRBJ1-1; size: NA; DNA: TGTGCCAGCGCAGGAAACTGGAAAACTGAAGCTTTCTTT; CDR3: CASAGNWKTEAFF
D: TRBD1; V: TRBV5-1; J: TRBJ1-6; size: once; DNA: TGCGCCAGCAGCCGCCTTGGAACAGGGGTCTCACCCCTCCACTTT; CDR3: CASSRLGTGVSPLHF
D: TRBD2; V: TRBV6-4; J: TRBJ2-3; size: once; DNA: TGTGCCAGCAGTGACGGGACTAGCAGCACAGATACGCAGTATTTT; CDR3: CASSDGTSSTDTQYF
D: NA; V: TRBV7-2; J: TRBJ2-7; size: NA; DNA: TGTGCCAGCAGCTTAAGCCACAGTTCCTACGAGCAGTACTTC; CDR3: CASSLSHSSYEQYF
D: NA; V: TRBV4-3; J: TRBJ2-2; size: once; DNA: TGCGCCAGCAGCCAAGGGGGACGCTTTCTTGTCACCGGGGAGCTGTTTTTT; CDR3: CASSQGGRFLVTGELFF
D: TRBD1; V: TRBV7-3; J: TRBJ1-1; size: few; DNA: TGTGCCAGCAGCAAGGAGACAGGGACCACTGAAGCTTTCTTT; CDR3: CASSKETGTTEAFF
D: NA; V: TRBV5-5; J: TRBJ1-1; size: NA; DNA: TGTGCCAGCAGCTTATGGGATGGGGTCGCTGAAGCTTTCTTT; CDR3: CASSLWDGVAEAFF
D: NA; V: TRBV27; J: TRBJ2-7; size: NA; DNA: TGTGCCAGCAGTTTAGCGGGGGCTGGGGGGGAGCAGTACTTC; CDR3: CASSLAGAGGEQYF
D: TRBD1; V: TRBV6-5; J: TRBJ2-5; size: few; DNA: TGTGCCAGCAGTTACGGACAGGGAAAGACCCAGTACTTC; CDR3: CASSYGQGKTQYF
D: TRBD2; V: TRBV7-2; J: TRBJ2-1; size: NA; DNA: TGTGCCAGCAGCTTGCCTGAGCGGGACTACAATGAGCAGTTCTTC; CDR3: CASSLPERDYNEQFF
D: NA; V: TRBV30; J: TRBJ2-5; size: NA; DNA: TGTGCCTGGAGTGGGGGTTTTGGATTGGAGACCCAGTACTTC; CDR3: CAWSGGFGLETQYF
D: NA; V: TRBV5-1; J: TRBJ2-3; size: once; DNA: TGCGCCAGCAGCTGGGACACAGATACGCAGTATTTT; CDR3: CASSWDTDTQYF
D: NA; V: TRBV9; J: TRBJ2-5; size: NA; DNA: TGTGCCAGCAGCGTAGCCGGGTGGGAGACCCAGTACTTC; CDR3: CASSVAGWETQYF
D: NA; V: TRBV7-9; J: TRBJ1-2; size: once; DNA: TGTGCCAGCAGCTTGTACGGGGCGAACTATGGCTACACCTTC; CDR3: CASSLYGANYGYTF
D: NA; V: TRBV6-1; J: TRBJ1-1; size: NA; DNA: TGTGCCAGCAGTGGACGCTTGAACACTGAAGCTTTCTTT; CDR3: CASSGRLNTEAFF